This T cell receptor beta chain was retrieved from a study of blood T cell repertoires in COVID-19. How the authors handled the data: Nucleated cell number was recorded as an estimate derived from reference gene primer amplification. Sequencing used immunoSEQ multiplex PCR; TCRdb keeps in-frame clones, though not all of them. D and trimming come from the DNA, and the V and J calls and clone size come from that table. Here the sample spans 60,000 to 75,000 clones, around 83% being singletons. The CDR3 extends over 16 amino acids. From germline, CDR1 is GTSNPN and CDR2 SVGIG (reference sequence). With V trimmed by 0 bases and J by 4 bases, 10 bases remained unmatched.

What was sequenced was peripheral blood. The V call is TRBV30, the J call TRBJ2-7, with 9 bases lining up with TRBD2. This clonotype was sampled from a human donor in a cohort sampled during active COVID-19. The CDR3 here is CAWSVGLSGGRYEQYF. The CDR3 DNA follows: TGTGCCTGGAGTGTAGGACTTAGCGGGGGTAGGTACGAGCAGTACTTC.